A selection of T cell receptor beta chains follows, all from one sample in a study of OX40 agonist ivuxolimab in advanced cancers. Libraries were prepared by immunoSEQ multiplex PCR; TCRdb keeps only in-frame clonotypes and omits some of them. The table lists fewer than 75,000 clones, 85% to 90% of them singletons. The sequenced sample was CD4+ or CD8+ T cells sorted from blood, obtained in a trial of the OX40 agonist ivuxolimab. The receptors originated from an adult with an advanced solid tumor such as melanoma, head and neck, liver or kidney cancer. The CDR3 runs from the conserved cysteine through the conserved F or W.

j_gene,v_gene,CDR3aa
TRBJ1-1,TRBV5-4,CASSPDRGFTEAFF
TRBJ2-5,TRBV5-4,CASNSRDTPRETQYF
TRBJ2-1,TRBV7-6,CASSLGQLENEQFF
TRBJ1-3,TRBV7-2,CASSLDEFSGNTIYF
TRBJ1-6,TRBV5-4,CASSFSIQPRTYIIGSPLHF
TRBJ1-6,TRBV7-2,CASSLTASAYNSPLHF
TRBJ2-5,TRBV28,CASRGQGAQETQYF
TRBJ1-3,TRBV6-5,CASRESSGNTIYF
TRBJ2-2,TRBV5-1,CASSLGTANTGELFF
TRBJ1-2,TRBV29-1,CSVEEGGGGGYGYTF
TRBJ1-1,TRBV28,CASCEGMNTEAFF
TRBJ1-2,TRBV6-5,CASSPGQQTYGYTF
TRBJ2-4,TRBV5-6,CASSLVTLGAKNIQYF
TRBJ2-5,TRBV5-4,CASSFRFQETQYF
TRBJ1-1,TRBV30,CAWSVRGRVGDTEAFF
TRBJ2-3,TRBV11-3,CASSFVTSGGARDTQYF
TRBJ2-6,TRBV4-1,CASSHFQTPGGGANVLTF
TRBJ2-2,TRBV6-4,CASSVSANTGELFF
TRBJ2-1,TRBV7-3,CASSQGPGAYNEQFF
TRBJ2-5,TRBV10-3,CAIRADSGVGTQYF
TRBJ1-4,TRBV5-4,CASSLDPREEKLFF
TRBJ1-6,TRBV6-5,CASSRTGQIYSPLHF
TRBJ1-3,TRBV13,CASSSLAGNTIYF
TRBJ2-7,TRBV4-2,CASSQEVTSGRTYEQYF
TRBJ1-4,TRBV6-6,CASSPTGESEKLFF
TRBJ1-2,TRBV30,CAWSVTGYGYTF
TRBJ1-5,TRBV19,CASSIEGGNQPQHF
TRBJ1-2,TRBV6-5,CASSYVTVESYGYTF
TRBJ2-1,TRBV7-9,CASSFPRTSGSSYNEQFF
TRBJ2-2,TRBV7-2,CASSLLGVAGELFF
TRBJ2-3,TRBV19,CASSISGTSGGLSTDTQYF
TRBJ1-2,TRBV18,CASSPRSNYGYTF
TRBJ1-4,TRBV27,CASSLSGQGYEKLFF
TRBJ2-2,TRBV4-3,CASSTSGQTNTGELFF
TRBJ1-4,TRBV18,CASSPPVATNEKLFF
TRBJ2-3,TRBV19,CASSGRLAGITDTQYF
TRBJ1-6,TRBV30,CAWSAGTGYNSPLHF
TRBJ1-6,TRBV28,CASSFPGTGNSPLHF
TRBJ1-5,TRBV27,CASSPGTRRPQHF
TRBJ2-3,TRBV18,CASSLSGRARTDTQYF
TRBJ1-2,TRBV5-1,CASSLVRDRESYTF
TRBJ1-2,TRBV7-8,CASSLGRGESYTF
TRBJ2-2,TRBV6-6,CASSYGTLTGELFF
TRBJ1-2,TRBV10-3,CAISDRVLDGYTF
TRBJ1-1,TRBV6-6,CASTSRPPDGAAFF
TRBJ2-1,TRBV21-1,CASSPQRGTAFDEQFF
TRBJ1-1,TRBV5-4,CASSSGDIGAFF
TRBJ2-3,TRBV5-1,CASSLRGDKDTQYF
TRBJ2-7,TRBV13,CASRLGTSKQYF